The rows below give T cell receptor beta chains drawn from one sample of a study of CD8 T cells in ankylosing spondylitis. TCRdb reprocessed the 5' RACE reads with MiXCR, giving one entry per CDR3 protein. The data hold 400,000 to 450,000 distinct CDR3 sequences, with roughly a sixth observed a single time. Sequencing used blood, either unsorted or a sorted T cell fraction (not recorded which). The receptors originated from a male donor with ankylosing spondylitis. Both conserved end residues are part of each CDR3. D genes are given only for firm matches. The size of a clone is reported for some rows only, either as once, few or many, or as a class for expanded clones.

length,D,size,J,V,DNA,CDR3
13,TRBD1,few,TRBJ1-2,TRBV6-1,TGTGCCAGCAGACGCGACAGGGTAGAGGGCTACACCTTC,CASRRDRVEGYTF
12,TRBD1,.,TRBJ2-7,TRBV6-6,TGTGCCACCGTGACAGGGACCGACGAGCAGTACTTC,CATVTGTDEQYF
13,.,many,TRBJ2-4,TRBV21-1,TGTGCCAGCAGCGATGACGCCAAAAACATTCAGTACTTC,CASSDDAKNIQYF
13,.,.,TRBJ2-3,TRBV29-1,TGCAGCGTTGCTGAGGCTGCCCGAGATACGCAGTATTTT,CSVAEAARDTQYF
16,.,few,TRBJ2-2,TRBV29-1,TGCAGCGTTGAAGATAGATCGGTCGGGAGAACCGGGGAGCTGTTTTTT,CSVEDRSVGRTGELFF
14,TRBD2,.,TRBJ2-7,TRBV12-3/TRBV12-4,TGTGCCAGCAGTTTACTAGCGGGCGGAGCCGAGCAGTACTTC,CASSLLAGGAEQYF
15,.,.,TRBJ2-2,TRBV7-3,TGTGCCACCCGGATGGGGGGCCAAAACACCGGGGAGCTGTTTTTT,CATRMGGQNTGELFF
13,.,.,TRBJ1-5,TRBV29-1,TGCAGCGTTGCTGAGAGCGGCAATCAGCCCCAGCATTTT,CSVAESGNQPQHF
13,.,.,TRBJ1-1,TRBV7-2,TGTGCCAGCAGCTTTCGAGTGGGGGCTGAAGCTTTCTTT,CASSFRVGAEAFF
12,.,.,TRBJ2-3,TRBV9,TGTGCCAGCAGCGTAGGGTGGGATACGCAGTATTTT,CASSVGWDTQYF
12,.,.,TRBJ2-2,TRBV20-1,TGCAGTGCGAGAAATCTTCCCGGGGAGCTGTTTTTT,CSARNLPGELFF
15,.,.,TRBJ1-2,TRBV7-9,TGTGCCAGCAGCCTACAAAACACAGGAACTTATGGCTACACCTTC,CASSLQNTGTYGYTF
13,.,.,TRBJ1-2,TRBV20-1,TGCAGTGCTAGAGAGGAGGGGAACTATGGCTACACCTTC,CSAREEGNYGYTF
13,.,many,TRBJ1-4,TRBV29-1,TGCAGCGTTGGTGAGGGGGAAAACCTAAAACTGTTTTTT,CSVGEGENLKLFF
17,TRBD1,few,TRBJ2-7,TRBV5-1,TGCGCCAGCAGCTTGGCCTTCCCGGGACAGGGTACCTACGAGCAGTACTTC,CASSLAFPGQGTYEQYF
15,TRBD2,few,TRBJ2-3,TRBV5-1,TGCGCCAGCAGCCTGAGCGGGGTTAGCACAGATACGCAGTATTTT,CASSLSGVSTDTQYF
15,.,few,TRBJ1-3,TRBV7-3,TGTGCCAGCAGTATTACTGGGGGCTCTGGAAACACCATATATTTT,CASSITGGSGNTIYF
14,.,.,TRBJ1-1,TRBV28,TGTGCCAGCAGTCGTTACAGGGAGGACACTGAAGCTTTCTTT,CASSRYREDTEAFF
13,.,.,TRBJ1-5,TRBV19,TGTGCCAGTAGTATGGCCGGGAATCAGCCCCAGCATTTT,CASSMAGNQPQHF
14,TRBD2,few,TRBJ2-5,TRBV20-1,TGCAGTGCTGTCTTCGCGGGGGGGCTAGAGACCCAGTACTTC,CSAVFAGGLETQYF
15,.,.,TRBJ2-1,TRBV5-1,TGCGCCAGCAGCTTGGCACTAGATGTTTACAATGAGCAGTTCTTC,CASSLALDVYNEQFF
14,.,.,TRBJ2-3,TRBV3-1,TGTGCCAGCAGCCCGGGGGTGGGCACAGATACGCAGTATTTT,CASSPGVGTDTQYF
14,.,.,TRBJ2-3,TRBV18,TGTACCAGCTCACTTCAGAGGGCTGCAGATACGCAGTATTTT,CTSSLQRAADTQYF
14,.,.,TRBJ2-7,TRBV4-2,TGTGCCAGCAGAACCTACAGGGATAGCCACGAGCAGTACTTC,CASRTYRDSHEQYF
14,.,medium-sized,TRBJ2-6,TRBV10-3,TGTGCCATCAGAGACAGCTCTGGGGCCAACGTCCTGACTTTC,CAIRDSSGANVLTF
18,.,.,TRBJ2-1,TRBV12-3/TRBV12-4,TGTGCCATCTGTTTGCTCGCCACAGCAGGGCGCTCCTACAATGAGCAGTTCTTC,CAICLLATAGRSYNEQFF
15,.,.,TRBJ2-1,TRBV9,TGTGCCAGCAGCTCTCAGGGGGGAGGCTGGGGTGAGCAGTTCTTC,CASSSQGGGWGEQFF
17,TRBD2,few,TRBJ2-1,TRBV27,TGTGCCAGCAGTTCCCGTCTACTAGCGGGGACGATCAATGAGCAGTTCTTC,CASSSRLLAGTINEQFF
14,TRBD1,many,TRBJ1-6,TRBV12-3/TRBV12-4,TGTGCCAGCAGTCCAGACAGGGGGCCTTCACCCCTCCACTTT,CASSPDRGPSPLHF
16,.,few,TRBJ2-2,TRBV18,TGTGCCAGCTCCCAGTCCGGGACAAAGAACACCGGGGAGCTGTTTTTT,CASSQSGTKNTGELFF
15,.,.,TRBJ1-1,TRBV7-2,TGTGCCAGCAGCTTACGTCAAGTGGGGGAAACTGAAGCTTTCTTT,CASSLRQVGETEAFF
13,.,many,TRBJ2-1,TRBV12-3/TRBV12-4,TGTGCCAGCAGTTTAGCGGGAGCACGGGAGCAGTTCTTC,CASSLAGAREQFF
15,TRBD1,few,TRBJ2-5,TRBV3-1,TGTGCCAGCAGCTTCAGAGGACAGGGGCAAGAGACCCAGTACTTC,CASSFRGQGQETQYF
15,.,.,TRBJ1-1,TRBV2,TGTGCCAGCAGGCCACGACAGGTGTGGGACACTGAAGCTTTCTTT,CASRPRQVWDTEAFF
13,.,.,TRBJ2-2,TRBV15,TGTGCCACCGCGGGGTCGAACACCGGGGAGCTGTTTTTT,CATAGSNTGELFF
16,TRBD1,.,TRBJ2-5,TRBV24-1,TGTGCCACCAGTGATTTGGAGGGGGCGCAGAAGGAGACCCAGTACTTC,CATSDLEGAQKETQYF
14,TRBD1,many,TRBJ1-2,TRBV12-3/TRBV12-4,TGTGCCAGCAGTTCGGGACAGGGGAACTATGGCTACACCTTC,CASSSGQGNYGYTF
16,TRBD1,few,TRBJ2-3,TRBV20-1,TGCAGTGCTAGAGATTGGGGGGACAGGGCGGCAGATACGCAGTATTTT,CSARDWGDRAADTQYF
13,TRBD1,few,TRBJ1-2,TRBV5-1,TGCGCCAGCAGCGAGGGACAGAACTATGGCTACACCTTC,CASSEGQNYGYTF
15,TRBD2,few,TRBJ2-4,TRBV2,TGTGCCAGCAGAGAGGGGACTAGCGGGCCCTTCGGTCAGTACTTC,CASREGTSGPFGQYF
15,TRBD2,few,TRBJ2-3,TRBV7-6,TGTGCCAGCAGCCTTAGCGGGAGTAGGACAGATACGCAGTATTTT,CASSLSGSRTDTQYF
15,.,few,TRBJ1-1,TRBV12-3/TRBV12-4,TGTGCCAGCACCCCCCTAGGGGGGAAGAACACTGAAGCTTTCTTT,CASTPLGGKNTEAFF
14,.,.,TRBJ1-1,TRBV28,TGTGCCAGCAGTCTAGGATACATGAACACTGAAGCTTTCTTT,CASSLGYMNTEAFF
16,TRBD2,few,TRBJ2-3,TRBV7-2,TGTGCCAGCAGCTCCCAAGCGGGAGTGAGGCCAGATACGCAGTATTTT,CASSSQAGVRPDTQYF
11,.,many,TRBJ2-4,TRBV7-2,TGTGCCAGCAGCTCAAATAACATTCAGTACTTC,CASSSNNIQYF
13,.,.,TRBJ1-1,TRBV20-1,TGCAGTGCTAAGACGGGGCCGAACACTGAAGCTTTCTTT,CSAKTGPNTEAFF
14,TRBD2,few,TRBJ2-1,TRBV20-1,TGCAGTGCTGCTAGCGGGACCTCCTACAATGAGCAGTTCTTC,CSAASGTSYNEQFF
14,TRBD1,many,TRBJ1-5,TRBV6-1,TGTGCCAGCATCCTAACAGGGGGCAATCAGCCCCAGCATTTT,CASILTGGNQPQHF
16,TRBD2,few,TRBJ2-1,TRBV30,TGTGCCTGGAGTGGAGCGGGACTAGGGTTGAACGCTGAGCAGTTCTTC,CAWSGAGLGLNAEQFF
15,.,many,TRBJ2-7,TRBV5-1,TGTGCCAGCAGTTTGGGGGGAACGAGCTCCTACGAGCAGTACTTC,CASSLGGTSSYEQYF
19,TRBD1,.,TRBJ1-2,TRBV13,TGTGCCAGCAGCGGACAGGTCATGACCATATTACAGGGGAACTATGGCTACACCTTC,CASSGQVMTILQGNYGYTF